The 3 T cell receptor beta chains given below trace back to one sample, sequenced in a study of blood T cell repertoires in COVID-19. Libraries were prepared by immunoSEQ multiplex PCR; TCRdb keeps only in-frame clonotypes and omits some of them. The table has roughly 290,000 clones, approximately 92% seen once. The specimen was peripheral blood. Receptors were obtained from a woman aged 25 to 39 with COVID-19, enrolled during active disease.

The rearrangement uses TRBV5-1 and TRBJ2-3; 10 bases match TRBD2. The CDR3 extends over 15 amino acids. V trimming: 3 bases; J trimming: 2 bases; junction bases outside the gene matches: 3. Germline V gene data show CDR1 as SGHRS and CDR2 as YFSETQ. CDR3 nucleotides: TGCGCCAGCAGCTCCGGACTAGCGGACACAGATACGCAGTATTTT. It is translated as CASSSGLADTDTQYF. Variable domain in full (rest from reference TRBV5-1 and TRBJ2-3): KAGVTQTPRYLIKTRGQQVTLSCSPISGHRSVSWYQQTPGQGLQFLFEYFSETQRNKGNFPGRFSGRQFSNSRSEMNVSTLELGDSALYLCASSSGLADTDTQYFGPGTRLTVL.

The rearrangement joins TRBV7-9 to TRBJ2-5, with TRBD1 as a possible D gene (6 bases). V was pared by 4 bases and J by 11 bases, with 20 bases between. This CDR3 has 14 residues. Germline lookup yields CDR1 SEHNR and CDR2 FQNEAQ (reference sequence). CDR3 protein: CASSWGLPEVVQYF. The CDR3 nucleotides are TGTGCCAGCAGCTGGGGGCTTCCAGAGGTAGTGCAGTACTTC.

This chain joins TRBV5-8 and TRBJ2-7, with a possible D match to TRBD1 (5 bases). CDR3 size: 15 residues. The germline V gene encodes CDR1 SGHTS and CDR2 YDEGEE. The V end lost 0 bases, the J end lost 2 bases, and 12 bases lay between the germline ends. Here the CDR3 DNA reads TGTGCCAGCAGCTTGGGCAGGGCAAGGACCTACGAGCAGTACTTC. It is translated as CASSLGRARTYEQYF.